These 30 T cell receptor beta chains were all obtained from the same sample, sequenced in a study of T cells in Graves' hyperthyroidism and ophthalmopathy. TCR beta CDR3 region amplification was performed from RNA transcripts. Researchers ran a first-round RT-PCR on the TCR CDR3 using the HTBI primer set. In TCRdb, the multiplex PCR reads were re-called with MiXCR into one record per CDR3 protein. The sample carries hundreds of thousands of distinct CDR3 sequences, about 15% recorded once. Source material: blood. The receptors originated from a woman aged 25 to 39 with Graves' hyperthyroidism that later progressed to Graves' ophthalmopathy.

This clonotype was seen more than once but under ten times. J is TRBJ2-1 and V is TRBV5-8; 8 nucleotides agree with TRBD1. The length of the CDR3 is 15 residues. V shed 4 bases, J shed 4 bases, and the junction held 7 bases outside the gene matches. From germline, CDR1 is SGHTS and CDR2 YDEGEE. CDR3 bases: TGTGCCAGCAGCATCGGACAGGGACGGTACAATGAGCAGTTCTTC. Translated: CASSIGQGRYNEQFF.

This clonotype was seen at least ten times. The chain carries TRBV24-1 and TRBJ2-5; possible D gene TRBD1, 5 bases. Germline values: CDR1 KGHDR, CDR2 SFDVKD. The CDR3 covers 14 residues. V shed 3 bases and J shed 5 bases, with 12 bases lying between them. The CDR3 DNA reads TGTGCCACCAGTGATCCAGGGTCCCGGGAGACCCAGTACTTC. It is translated as CATSDPGSRETQYF.

The chain employs TRBV10-3 and TRBJ2-1, with TRBD1 matching over 11 bases. CDR3 length: 18 residues. Trimming at V came to 5 bases and at J to 0 bases, leaving 9 bases not matched to a gene. CDR1 and CDR2 (germline): ENHRY, SYGVKD. CDR3 in DNA: TGTGCCATCAGTCCGGGACAGGGGGGAAGGAGCTCCTACAATGAGCAGTTCTTC. It encodes CAISPGQGGRSSYNEQFF.

Ten or more counts support this clonotype. The chain joins TRBV12-3 or TRBV12-4 to TRBJ2-3; a possible D gene is TRBD2 (5 bases). Between the trimmed V and J ends, which lost 7 bases and 1 base, there was a span of 15 bases. This CDR3 has 15 amino acids. The CDR3 sequence is CASTRASLGTDTQYF. DNA for the CDR3: TGTGCCAGCACTCGAGCTAGCCTGGGCACAGATACGCAGTATTTT.

The sample holds a few counts of this clonotype. The chain joins TRBV3-1 to TRBJ2-7, with D possibly being TRBD1 (5 bases). The germline CDR1 and CDR2 sequences are LGHDT and YNNKEL (reference sequence). The CDR3 runs to 16 residues. With 1 base removed from V and 4 bases from J, the gap between germline ends came to 17 bases. The CDR3 DNA reads as TGTGCCAGCAGCCAAGTTCTAGGGGTAGAGAGTTACGAGCAGTACTTC. Translated: CASSQVLGVESYEQYF.

This clonotype was seen at least ten times. The J gene is TRBJ2-1, the V gene TRBV11-2; D uncertain. V was pared by 4 bases and J by 0 bases, with 7 bases between. The CDR3 has 14 residues. Germline values: CDR1 SGHAT, CDR2 FQNNGV. The CDR3, as DNA: TGTGCCAGCAGCTCATCGAGCTCCTACAATGAGCAGTTCTTC. Translating gives CASSSSSSYNEQFF. Based on the CDR3 plus reference TRBV11-2 and TRBJ2-1, the full variable domain is EAGVAQSPRYKIIEKRQSVAFWCNPISGHATLYWYQQILGQGPKLLIQFQNNGVVDDSQLPKDRFSAERLKGVDSTLKIQPAKLEDSAVYLCASSSSSSYNEQFFGPGTRLTVL.

This clonotype came up many times. This sequence joins TRBV29-1 and TRBJ2-7, with D maybe TRBD1 (5 bases). CDR1 is SQVTM, CDR2 ANQGSEA, per germline. The V end lost 3 bases, the J end lost 7 bases, and 7 bases lay between the germline ends. This CDR3 is built from 10 residues. DNA for the CDR3: TGCAGCGTTGAGCAGGGAGAGCAGTACTTC. Protein: CSVEQGEQYF.

This clonotype was detected many times. The chain recombines TRBV7-2 with TRBJ1-5; D perhaps matches TRBD1 (5 bases). Germline loops: CDR1 SGHTA, CDR2 FQGNSA. Trimming shortened V by 5 bases and J by 1 base, and 9 bases separated the two germline ends. The CDR3 has 14 residues. The CDR3 region is CASSGGGSNQPQHF. CDR3 nucleotides: TGTGCCAGCAGCGGTGGGGGGAGCAATCAGCCCCAGCATTTT.

This clonotype was observed at least ten times. V and J are TRBV20-1 and TRBJ2-7; 11 bases are shared with TRBD1. Germline lookup yields CDR1 DFQATT and CDR2 SNEGSKA (reference sequence). The CDR3 runs to 15 residues. The J segment lost 1 base and the V segment lost 2 bases, leaving 4 bases of the junction unmatched. This chain's CDR3 is CSARSGQGASYEQYF. In DNA, the CDR3 is TGCAGTGCTAGATCCGGACAGGGGGCATCCTACGAGCAGTACTTC.

This clonotype turned up a few times. J is TRBJ2-1 and V is TRBV20-1; 13 nucleotides align to TRBD2. CDR1 and CDR2 from the germline V gene are DFQATT and SNEGSKA (reference sequence). Trimming at V came to 2 bases and at J to 8 bases, leaving 9 bases not matched to a gene. The CDR3 is made up of 16 amino acids. The CDR3 DNA is TGCAGTGCTAGAATCGGACTAGCGGGAGTACGCCATGAGCAGTTCTTC. Translating it yields CSARIGLAGVRHEQFF.

The chain carries TRBV10-3 and TRBJ2-3; no firm D call. CDR3 length: 18 amino acids. Germline CDR1 reads ENHRY; CDR2 reads SYGVKD. V gave up 6 bases and J gave up 2 bases, with 24 bases separating them. This chain's CDR3 is CAIRPSGALGNYTDTQYF. For the CDR3, the DNA is TGTGCCATCAGGCCATCAGGCGCCTTGGGGAACTACACAGATACGCAGTATTTT.

The J gene is TRBJ2-7, the V gene TRBV4-1; D gene ambiguous. The germline CDR1 and CDR2 sequences are MGHRA and YSYEKL. This CDR3 region has 15 residues. V was trimmed by 3 bases and J by 1 base, leaving 13 bases between them. CDR3 sequence (DNA): TGCGCCAGCAGCCAGATCCTGGACGAATCCTACGAGCAGTACTTC. Translated: CASSQILDESYEQYF.

This clonotype was seen ten or more times. CDR3 in DNA: TGTGCCAGCTTAGGGGAGTCCTACAATGAGCAGTTCTTC. It is translated as CASLGESYNEQFF. V usage is TRBV4-2 and J usage is TRBJ2-1; the D call may be TRBD1 or TRBD2 (5 bases each). Germline V gene sequence: CDR1 LGHNA, CDR2 YNFKEQ. The ends were cut back, 8 bases at V and 1 base at J, with 9 bases in the middle. The CDR3 has 13 residues.

The chain uses TRBV20-1 and TRBJ2-7; the match to TRBD1 covers 9 bases. The CDR3 runs 14 residues. Germline V gene sequence: CDR1 DFQATT, CDR2 SNEGSKA (reference sequence). V dropped 5 bases and J dropped 0; count of bases not matched to a gene: 5. The CDR3 loop reads CSARDRVSSYEQYF. CDR3 DNA: TGCAGTGCTCGGGACAGGGTCAGCTCCTACGAGCAGTACTTC.

On this clonotype: A much larger clone sits a single nucleotide away, making a read error possible. This chain joins TRBV4-2 and TRBJ1-5, with unresolved D. The CDR3 has 13 residues. The V gene lost 0 bases and the J gene lost 4 bases, with 4 bases spanning the gap. In germline, CDR1 is LGHNA, CDR2 YNFKEQ. As DNA, the CDR3 is TGTGCCAGCAGCCAAGATTGGAATCAGCCCCAGCATTTT. This encodes CASSQDWNQPQHF.

This clonotype was seen only a few times. The genes are TRBV12-3 or TRBV12-4 and TRBJ2-3; 10 nucleotides line up with TRBD2. The CDR3 covers 18 residues. The ends lost 3 bases at V and 1 base at J; junction bases unmatched: 10. The CDR3 region is CASSFPAGGRRGTDTQYF. The DNA for the CDR3 is TGTGCCAGCAGTTTCCCAGCGGGAGGGCGGAGGGGCACAGATACGCAGTATTTT.

This clonotype was recorded many times. The rearrangement joins TRBV20-1 to TRBJ1-1, with D unresolved. Trimming pared 0 bases from V and 6 bases from J, leaving 8 bases between. This CDR3 has 12 amino acids. Germline V CDR1 and CDR2: DFQATT, SNEGSKA (reference sequence). The CDR3 here is CSARDPRAEAFF. In nucleotides, the CDR3 is TGCAGTGCTAGAGATCCAAGAGCTGAAGCTTTCTTT.

Many counts were recorded for this clonotype. The chain couples TRBV5-1 to TRBJ2-2, with D possibly being TRBD2 (6 bases). Per the germline V gene, CDR1 is SGHRS and CDR2 is YFSETQ. Between the trimmed V and J ends, which lost 4 bases and 0 bases, there was a span of 13 bases. This CDR3 is 16 amino acids long. CDR3 coding DNA: TGCGCCAGCAGCACGGGGACGGGGGCGAACACCGGGGAGCTGTTTTTT. Protein sequence: CASSTGTGANTGELFF.

This rearrangement joins TRBV9 to TRBJ2-2, with D perhaps given as TRBD1 or TRBD2 (5 bases each). This CDR3 spans 13 amino acids. Germline V lookup: CDR1 SGDLS, CDR2 YYNGEE. V was clipped by 3 bases and J by 6 bases, with 9 bases between them. The chain's CDR3 is CASSGRGSGELFF. Written as DNA, the CDR3 is TGTGCCAGCAGCGGACGGGGCTCCGGGGAGCTGTTTTTT.

This clonotype was observed many times. The CDR3 sequence is CASSLLTSGNTDTQYF. The CDR3 bases are TGCGCCAGCAGCTTGTTAACTAGCGGGAACACAGATACGCAGTATTTT. This rearrangement joins TRBV5-1 to TRBJ2-3, with 10 bases matching TRBD2. Germline trimming cut 1 base from V and 2 bases from J; bases unmatched to any gene: 4. The CDR3 contains 16 residues. In germline, CDR1 is SGHRS, CDR2 YFSETQ.

This clonotype was counted many times. The chain recombines TRBV29-1 with TRBJ2-3; 11 bases agree with TRBD2. This CDR3 spans 14 amino acids. Trimming at V came to 4 bases and at J to 3 bases, leaving 3 bases not matched to a gene. Per the germline V gene, CDR1 is SQVTM and CDR2 is ANQGSEA. CDR3 nucleotide sequence: TGCAGCGTTGGACTAGCGGGGATAACAGATACGCAGTATTTT. As protein: CSVGLAGITDTQYF.

This clonotype was seen ten or more times. This chain links TRBV11-2 with TRBJ2-5; no reliable D call. The germline CDR1 and CDR2 sequences are SGHAT and FQNNGV. This CDR3 is 14 amino acids long. The V end lost 1 base, the J end lost 1 base, and 7 bases lay between the germline ends. Written as DNA, the CDR3 is TGTGCCAGCAGCTTAGGGGGAACCCAAGAGACCCAGTACTTC. Its protein product is CASSLGGTQETQYF.

This clonotype was observed many times. This chain uses TRBV3-1 with TRBJ2-1; no definite D call. Deletions cut 0 bases from V and 7 bases from J, with 10 bases between. There are 14 residues in the CDR3. CDR1 and CDR2 (germline): LGHDT, YNNKEL (reference sequence). The CDR3 is CASSQDRIVNEQFF. The CDR3 DNA reads TGTGCCAGCAGCCAAGATCGCATTGTTAATGAGCAGTTCTTC.

This clonotype was seen many times. The chain has TRBV7-2 and TRBJ1-5, with 12 positions matching TRBD1. From germline, CDR1 is SGHTA and CDR2 FQGNSA. The CDR3 spans 19 residues. The V gene end was trimmed by 4 bases and the J gene end by 1 base; junction bases not matched to a gene: 11. This CDR3 reads CASSYTGQGAWLSNQPQHF. DNA for the CDR3: TGTGCCAGCAGCTATACGGGACAGGGGGCCTGGCTAAGCAATCAGCCCCAGCATTTT.

The chain employs TRBV7-2 and TRBJ2-3, with no clear D. CDR1 and CDR2 (germline): SGHTA, FQGNSA. The V and J ends lost 0 bases and 0 bases respectively, with 4 bases between them. The CDR3 covers 14 residues. The CDR3 sequence is CASSLAASTDTQYF. CDR3 coding DNA: TGTGCCAGCAGCTTAGCGGCCAGCACAGATACGCAGTATTTT.

This clonotype came up many times. V is TRBV2 and J is TRBJ2-2; TRBD2 matches 13 bases. Looked up from germline, CDR1 is SNHLY and CDR2 is FYNNEI. Germline trimming cut 6 bases from V and 4 bases from J; bases unmatched to any gene: 14. The CDR3 totals 19 residues. The CDR3 DNA reads TGTGCCAGCAGCAGATCCGGGACTAGCGGGACCTATTCCACCGGGGAGCTGTTTTTT. The encoded protein is CASSRSGTSGTYSTGELFF.

The rearrangement links TRBV2 to TRBJ1-4, with TRBD1 as a possible D gene (5 bases). CDR1 SNHLY and CDR2 FYNNEI come from the germline V gene. V was pared by 6 bases and J by 4 bases, with 15 bases between. This CDR3 has 15 amino acids. This CDR3 reads CASRGAGTLNEKLFF. DNA of the CDR3: TGTGCCAGCAGAGGAGCCGGGACCCTTAATGAAAAACTGTTTTTT. Looking up the rest from reference TRBV2 and TRBJ1-4 gives the full variable domain: EPEVTQTPSHQVTQMGQEVILRCVPISNHLYFYWYRQILGQKVEFLVSFYNNEISEKSEIFDDQFSVERPDGSNFTLKIRSTKLEDSAMYFCASRGAGTLNEKLFFGSGTQLSVL.

This clonotype appeared many times. The chain has TRBV2 and TRBJ1-5, with D unclear. The germline CDR1 and CDR2 sequences are SNHLY and FYNNEI. The CDR3 has 16 amino acids. Trimming cost V 6 bases and J 4 bases, with 19 bases left between them. Written as DNA, the CDR3 is TGTGCCAGCAGAGACCTTTCAGGTTCCCGTAATCAGCCCCAGCATTTT. Residues: CASRDLSGSRNQPQHF.

The chain couples TRBV2 to TRBJ2-3; 12 bases fit TRBD2. Looked up from germline, CDR1 is SNHLY and CDR2 is FYNNEI. This CDR3 region has 17 residues. V dropped 7 bases and J dropped 0; count of bases not matched to a gene: 8. CDR3 sequence: CASTDRGTSGSTDTQYF. The DNA for the CDR3 is TGTGCCAGCACGGACAGGGGGACTAGCGGGAGCACAGATACGCAGTATTTT.

This clonotype was detected many times. J is TRBJ2-3 and V is TRBV20-1; TRBD1 matches at 10 bases. The CDR3 covers 15 residues. J was trimmed by 2 bases and V by 3 bases; bases with no gene match: 5. Per germline, CDR1 DFQATT and CDR2 SNEGSKA (reference sequence). The DNA for the CDR3 is TGCAGTGCTAGGGGGGGACAGGGGACCACAGATACGCAGTATTTT. Translated, it gives CSARGGQGTTDTQYF.